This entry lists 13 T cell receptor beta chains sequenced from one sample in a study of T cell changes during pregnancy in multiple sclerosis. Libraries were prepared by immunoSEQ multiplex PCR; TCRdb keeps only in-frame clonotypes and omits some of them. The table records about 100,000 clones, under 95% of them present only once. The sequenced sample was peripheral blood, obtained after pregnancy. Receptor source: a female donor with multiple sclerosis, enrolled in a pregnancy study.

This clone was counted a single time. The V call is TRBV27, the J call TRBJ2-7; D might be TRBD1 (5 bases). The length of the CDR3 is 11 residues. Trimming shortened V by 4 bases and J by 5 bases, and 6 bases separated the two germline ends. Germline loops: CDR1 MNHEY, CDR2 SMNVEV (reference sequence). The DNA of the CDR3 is TGTGCCAGCAGTTACAGGAACGAGCAGTACTTC. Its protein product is CASSYRNEQYF.

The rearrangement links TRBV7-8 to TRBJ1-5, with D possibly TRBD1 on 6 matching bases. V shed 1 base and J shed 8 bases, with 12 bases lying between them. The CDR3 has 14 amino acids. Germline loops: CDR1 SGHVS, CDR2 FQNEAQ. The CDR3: CASSLGTVREPQHF. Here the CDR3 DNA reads TGTGCCAGCAGCTTAGGGACAGTTCGGGAGCCCCAGCATTTT.

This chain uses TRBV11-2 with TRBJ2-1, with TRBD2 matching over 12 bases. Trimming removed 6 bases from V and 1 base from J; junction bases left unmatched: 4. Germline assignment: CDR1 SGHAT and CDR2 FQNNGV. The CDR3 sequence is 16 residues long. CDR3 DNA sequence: TGTGCCAGCAGACCCACTAGCGGGAGGTCCTACAATGAGCAGTTCTTC. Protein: CASRPTSGRSYNEQFF.

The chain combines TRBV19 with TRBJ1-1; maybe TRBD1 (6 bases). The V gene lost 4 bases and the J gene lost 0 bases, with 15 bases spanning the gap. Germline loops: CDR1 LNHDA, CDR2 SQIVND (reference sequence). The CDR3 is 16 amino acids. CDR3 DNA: TGTGCCAGTAGTAGTAGGACAGTCCCTATGAACACTGAAGCTTTCTTT. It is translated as CASSSRTVPMNTEAFF. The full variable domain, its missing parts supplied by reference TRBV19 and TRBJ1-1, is DGGITQSPKYLFRKEGQNVTLSCEQNLNHDAMYWYRQDPGQGLRLIYYSQIVNDFQKGDIAEGYSVSREKKESFPLTVTSAQKNPTAFYLCASSSRTVPMNTEAFFGQGTRLTVV.

CDR3 loop: CASRDSRVPDFYTF. The DNA for the CDR3 is TGCGCCAGCAGAGACAGTCGAGTACCAGATTTCTACACCTTC. The chain has TRBV5-1 and TRBJ1-2; a weak D match, TRBD1 (5 bases). The germline V gene has CDR1 SGHRS and CDR2 YFSETQ. The CDR3 contains 14 residues. V was pared by 5 bases and J by 10 bases, with 21 bases between.

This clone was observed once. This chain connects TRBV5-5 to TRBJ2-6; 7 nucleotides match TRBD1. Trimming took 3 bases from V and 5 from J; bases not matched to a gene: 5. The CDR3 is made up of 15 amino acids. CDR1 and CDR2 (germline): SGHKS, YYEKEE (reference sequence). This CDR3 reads CASSSGGQRANVLTF. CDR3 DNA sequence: TGTGCCAGCAGCTCAGGGGGACAGCGGGCCAACGTCCTGACTTTC.

Written as DNA, the CDR3 is TGTGCCTGGACCCAGGGACAGGGGGCTCGGGAGACCCAGTACTTC. Its protein product is CAWTQGQGARETQYF. V and J are TRBV30 and TRBJ2-5, with 12 bases lining up with TRBD1. The CDR3 runs 15 residues. From germline, CDR1 is GTSNPN and CDR2 SVGIG (reference sequence). V was pared by 4 bases and J by 5 bases, with 8 bases of the junction left unmatched.

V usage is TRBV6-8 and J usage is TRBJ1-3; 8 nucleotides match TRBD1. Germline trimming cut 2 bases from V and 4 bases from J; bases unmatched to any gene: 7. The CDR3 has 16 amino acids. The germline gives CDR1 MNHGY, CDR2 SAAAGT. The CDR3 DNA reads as TGTGCCAGCAGTTACGGGCTGACAGGGGCGGGAAACACCATATATTTT. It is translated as CASSYGLTGAGNTIYF.

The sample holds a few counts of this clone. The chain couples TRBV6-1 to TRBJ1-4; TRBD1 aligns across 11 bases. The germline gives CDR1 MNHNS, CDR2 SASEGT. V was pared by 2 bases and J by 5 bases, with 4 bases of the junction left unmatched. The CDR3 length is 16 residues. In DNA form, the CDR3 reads TGTGCCAGCAGTGAAAGGGGGACAGGGGGGAATGAAAAACTGTTTTTT. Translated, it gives CASSERGTGGNEKLFF.

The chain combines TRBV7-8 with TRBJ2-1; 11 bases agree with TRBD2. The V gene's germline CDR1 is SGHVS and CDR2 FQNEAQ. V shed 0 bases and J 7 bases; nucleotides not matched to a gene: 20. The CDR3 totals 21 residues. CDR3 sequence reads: CASSLAGPRLSSGRRRNEQFF. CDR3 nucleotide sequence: TGTGCCAGCAGCTTAGCGGGTCCTCGCCTCTCTAGCGGGAGGAGAAGGAATGAGCAGTTCTTC.

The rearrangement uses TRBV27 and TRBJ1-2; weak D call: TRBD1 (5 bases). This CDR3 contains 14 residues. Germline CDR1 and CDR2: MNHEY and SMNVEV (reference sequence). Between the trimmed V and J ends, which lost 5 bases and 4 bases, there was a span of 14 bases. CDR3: CASSAFRDSYGYTF. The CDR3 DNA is TGTGCCAGCAGTGCGTTCAGGGATAGCTATGGCTACACCTTC.

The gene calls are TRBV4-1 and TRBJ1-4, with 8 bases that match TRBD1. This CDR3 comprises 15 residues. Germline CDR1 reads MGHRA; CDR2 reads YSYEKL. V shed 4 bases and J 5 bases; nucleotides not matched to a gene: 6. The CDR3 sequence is CASSPGQGRNEKLFF. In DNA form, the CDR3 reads TGCGCCAGCAGCCCTGGACAGGGAAGGAATGAAAAACTGTTTTTT.

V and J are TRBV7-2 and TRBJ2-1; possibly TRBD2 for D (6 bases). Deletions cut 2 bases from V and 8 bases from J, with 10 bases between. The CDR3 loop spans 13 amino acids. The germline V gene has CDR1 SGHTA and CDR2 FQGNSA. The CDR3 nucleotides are TGTGCCAGCAGCTTATACAGGAGGGATGAGCAGTTCTTC. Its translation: CASSLYRRDEQFF.